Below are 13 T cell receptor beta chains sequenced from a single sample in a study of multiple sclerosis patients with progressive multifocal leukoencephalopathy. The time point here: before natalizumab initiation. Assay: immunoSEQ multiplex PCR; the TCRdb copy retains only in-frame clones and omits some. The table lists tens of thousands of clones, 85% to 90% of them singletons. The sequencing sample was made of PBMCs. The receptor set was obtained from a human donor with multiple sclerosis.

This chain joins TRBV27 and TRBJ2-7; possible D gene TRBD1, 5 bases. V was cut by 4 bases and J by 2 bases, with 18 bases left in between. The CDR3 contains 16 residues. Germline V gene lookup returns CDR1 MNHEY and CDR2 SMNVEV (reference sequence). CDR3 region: CASSSHRRPNPYEQYF. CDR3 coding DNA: TGTGCCAGCAGTTCTCACAGGCGCCCGAACCCCTACGAGCAGTACTTC.

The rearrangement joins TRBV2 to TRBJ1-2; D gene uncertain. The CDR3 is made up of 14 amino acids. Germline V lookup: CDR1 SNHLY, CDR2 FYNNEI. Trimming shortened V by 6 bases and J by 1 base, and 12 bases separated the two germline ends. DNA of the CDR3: TGTGCCAGCAGCTTCCGGGAGTTTAACTATGGCTACACCTTC. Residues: CASSFREFNYGYTF.

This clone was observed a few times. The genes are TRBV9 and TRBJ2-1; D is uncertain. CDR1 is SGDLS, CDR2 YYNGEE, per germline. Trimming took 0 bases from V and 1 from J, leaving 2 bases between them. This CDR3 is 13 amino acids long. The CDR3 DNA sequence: TGTGCCAGCAGCGTAGGGTCCTACAATGAGCAGTTCTTC. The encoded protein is CASSVGSYNEQFF.

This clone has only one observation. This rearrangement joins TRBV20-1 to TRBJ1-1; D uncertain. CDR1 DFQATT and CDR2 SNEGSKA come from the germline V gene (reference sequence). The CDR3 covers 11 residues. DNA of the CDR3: TGCAGGCAGACCCTGAACACTGAAGCTTTCTTT. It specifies CRQTLNTEAFF.

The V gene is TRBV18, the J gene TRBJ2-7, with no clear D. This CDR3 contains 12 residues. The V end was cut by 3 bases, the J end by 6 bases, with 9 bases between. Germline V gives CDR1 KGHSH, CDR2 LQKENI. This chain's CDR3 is CASSPRTGEQYF. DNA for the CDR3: TGTGCCAGCTCACCGAGGACCGGCGAGCAGTACTTC.

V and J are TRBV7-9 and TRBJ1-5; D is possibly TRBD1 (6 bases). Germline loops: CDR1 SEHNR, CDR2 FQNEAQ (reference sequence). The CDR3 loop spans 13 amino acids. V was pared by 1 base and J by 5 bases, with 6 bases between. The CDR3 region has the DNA TGTGCCAGCAGCTTAGAGGGGGATCAGCCCCAGCATTTT. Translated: CASSLEGDQPQHF.

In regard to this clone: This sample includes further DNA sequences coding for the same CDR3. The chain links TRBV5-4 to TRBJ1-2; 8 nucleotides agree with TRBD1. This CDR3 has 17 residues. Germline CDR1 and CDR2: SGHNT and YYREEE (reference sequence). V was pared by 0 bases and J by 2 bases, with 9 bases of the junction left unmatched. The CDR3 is CASSLAGTGGVNYGYTF. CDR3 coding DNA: TGTGCCAGCAGCTTGGCCGGGACAGGAGGCGTAAACTATGGCTACACCTTC.

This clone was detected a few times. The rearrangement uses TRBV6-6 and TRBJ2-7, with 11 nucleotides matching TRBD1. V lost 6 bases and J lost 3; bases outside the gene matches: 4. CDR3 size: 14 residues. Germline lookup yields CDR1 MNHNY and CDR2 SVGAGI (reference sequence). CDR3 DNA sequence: TGTGCCAGCAGCCTGGGACAGGGGGTCTACGAGCAGTACTTC. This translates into CASSLGQGVYEQYF.

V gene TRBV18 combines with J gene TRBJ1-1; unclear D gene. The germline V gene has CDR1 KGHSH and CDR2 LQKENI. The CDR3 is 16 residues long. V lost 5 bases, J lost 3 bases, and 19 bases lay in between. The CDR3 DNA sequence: TGTGCCAGCTCAGCGAGAGTCACTGGGCCGGACACTGAAGCTTTCTTT. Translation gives CASSARVTGPDTEAFF.

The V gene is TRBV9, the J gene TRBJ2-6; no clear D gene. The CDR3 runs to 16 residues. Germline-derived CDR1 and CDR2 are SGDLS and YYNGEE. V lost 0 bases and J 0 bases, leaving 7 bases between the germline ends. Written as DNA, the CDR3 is TGTGCCAGCAGCGTAGGTCCCAGCTCTGGGGCCAACGTCCTGACTTTC. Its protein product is CASSVGPSSGANVLTF.

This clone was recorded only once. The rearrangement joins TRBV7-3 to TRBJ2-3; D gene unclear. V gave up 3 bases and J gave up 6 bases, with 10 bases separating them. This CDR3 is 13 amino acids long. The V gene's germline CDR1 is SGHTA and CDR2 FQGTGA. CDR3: CASSLRRADTQYF. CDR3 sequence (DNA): TGTGCCAGCAGCTTGCGTCGGGCTGATACGCAGTATTTT.

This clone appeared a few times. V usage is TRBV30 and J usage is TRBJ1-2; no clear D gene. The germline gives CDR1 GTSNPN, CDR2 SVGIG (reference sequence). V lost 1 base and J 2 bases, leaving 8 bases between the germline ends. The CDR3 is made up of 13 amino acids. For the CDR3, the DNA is TGTGCCTGGAGTGCCGGACTCAACTATGGCTACACCTTC. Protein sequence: CAWSAGLNYGYTF.

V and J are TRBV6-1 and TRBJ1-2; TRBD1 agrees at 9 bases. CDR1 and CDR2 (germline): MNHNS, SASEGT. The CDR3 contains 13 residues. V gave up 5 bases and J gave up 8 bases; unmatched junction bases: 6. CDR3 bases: TGTGCCAGCAGTTCGGTGGGACAGGGAGGCTACACCTTC. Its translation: CASSSVGQGGYTF.